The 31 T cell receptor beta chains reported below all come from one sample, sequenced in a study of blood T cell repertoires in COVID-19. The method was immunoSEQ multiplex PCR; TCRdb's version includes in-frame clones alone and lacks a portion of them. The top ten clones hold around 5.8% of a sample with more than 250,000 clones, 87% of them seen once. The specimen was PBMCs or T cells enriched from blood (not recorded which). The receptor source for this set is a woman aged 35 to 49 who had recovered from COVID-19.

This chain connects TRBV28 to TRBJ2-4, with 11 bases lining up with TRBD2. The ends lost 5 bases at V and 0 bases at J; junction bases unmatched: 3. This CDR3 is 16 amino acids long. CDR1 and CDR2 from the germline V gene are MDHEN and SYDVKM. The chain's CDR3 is CASSLGTSGAKNIQYF. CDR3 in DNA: TGTGCCAGCAGTCTCGGGACTAGCGGAGCCAAAAACATTCAGTACTTC.

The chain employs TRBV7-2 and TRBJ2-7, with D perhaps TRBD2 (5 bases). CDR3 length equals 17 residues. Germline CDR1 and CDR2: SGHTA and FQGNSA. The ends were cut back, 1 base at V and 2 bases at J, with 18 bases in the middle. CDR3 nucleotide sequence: TGTGCCAGCAGCTTAGGTCCCGCCCGCCTAGCAGCCTACGAGCAGTACTTC. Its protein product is CASSLGPARLAAYEQYF.

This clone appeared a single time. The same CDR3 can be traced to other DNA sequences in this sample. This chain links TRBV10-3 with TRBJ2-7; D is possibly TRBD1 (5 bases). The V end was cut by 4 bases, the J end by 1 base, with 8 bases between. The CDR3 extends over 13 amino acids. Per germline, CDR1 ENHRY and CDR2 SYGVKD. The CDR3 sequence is CAISGQGSYEQYF. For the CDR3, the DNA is TGTGCCATCAGTGGGCAGGGATCCTACGAGCAGTACTTC.

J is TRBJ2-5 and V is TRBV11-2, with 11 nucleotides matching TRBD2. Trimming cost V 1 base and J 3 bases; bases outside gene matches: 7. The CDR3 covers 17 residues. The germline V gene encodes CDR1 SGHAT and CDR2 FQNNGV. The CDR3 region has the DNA TGTGCCAGCAGCTTAGTTGGGACTAGCGGCCTAAAAGAGACCCAGTACTTC. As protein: CASSLVGTSGLKETQYF. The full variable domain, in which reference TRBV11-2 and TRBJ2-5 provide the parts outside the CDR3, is EAGVAQSPRYKIIEKRQSVAFWCNPISGHATLYWYQQILGQGPKLLIQFQNNGVVDDSQLPKDRFSAERLKGVDSTLKIQPAKLEDSAVYLCASSLVGTSGLKETQYFGPGTRLLVL.

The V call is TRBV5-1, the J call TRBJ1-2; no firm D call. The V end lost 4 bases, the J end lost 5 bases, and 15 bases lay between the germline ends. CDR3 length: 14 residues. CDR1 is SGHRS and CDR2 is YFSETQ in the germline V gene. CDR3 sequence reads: CASSRPGEAYGYTF. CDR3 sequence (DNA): TGCGCCAGCAGCAGACCGGGAGAAGCTTATGGCTACACCTTC.

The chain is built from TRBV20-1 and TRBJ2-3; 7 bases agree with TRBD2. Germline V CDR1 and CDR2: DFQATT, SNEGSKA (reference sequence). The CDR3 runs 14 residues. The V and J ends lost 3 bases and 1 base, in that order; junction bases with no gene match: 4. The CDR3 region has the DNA TGCAGTGCTAGTAGAGCGGGACGCACAGATACGCAGTATTTT. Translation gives CSASRAGRTDTQYF.

CDR3 DNA: TGTGCCAGCAGCTTAGGTCCCAGTCCCCTGCAGTATTTT. Translated, it gives CASSLGPSPLQYF. This chain uses TRBV11-2 with TRBJ2-3; D is ambiguous. This CDR3 is 13 amino acids long. CDR1 is SGHAT and CDR2 is FQNNGV in the germline V gene. V dropped 1 base and J dropped 11 bases, with 13 bases sitting between them.

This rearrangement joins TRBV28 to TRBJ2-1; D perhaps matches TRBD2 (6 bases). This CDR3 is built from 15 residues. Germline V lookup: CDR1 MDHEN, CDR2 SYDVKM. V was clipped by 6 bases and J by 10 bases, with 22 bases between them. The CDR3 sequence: CASSTGLQGGREQFF. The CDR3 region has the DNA TGTGCCAGCAGCACGGGACTCCAAGGAGGCAGGGAGCAGTTCTTC.

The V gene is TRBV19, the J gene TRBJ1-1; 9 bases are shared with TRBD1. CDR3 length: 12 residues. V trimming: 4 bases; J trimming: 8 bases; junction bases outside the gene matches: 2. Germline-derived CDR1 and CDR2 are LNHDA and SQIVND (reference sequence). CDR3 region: CASSRTGVEAFF. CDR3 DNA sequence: TGTGCCAGTAGTAGGACAGGGGTAGAAGCTTTCTTT. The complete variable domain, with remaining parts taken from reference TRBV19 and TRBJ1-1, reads DGGITQSPKYLFRKEGQNVTLSCEQNLNHDAMYWYRQDPGQGLRLIYYSQIVNDFQKGDIAEGYSVSREKKESFPLTVTSAQKNPTAFYLCASSRTGVEAFFGQGTRLTVV.

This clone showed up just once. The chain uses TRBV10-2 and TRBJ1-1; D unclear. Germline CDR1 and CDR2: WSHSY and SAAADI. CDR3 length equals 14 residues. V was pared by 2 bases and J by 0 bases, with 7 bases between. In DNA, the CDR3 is TGCGCCAGCAGTGAGGTCACTGTGAACACTGAAGCTTTCTTT. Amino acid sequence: CASSEVTVNTEAFF.

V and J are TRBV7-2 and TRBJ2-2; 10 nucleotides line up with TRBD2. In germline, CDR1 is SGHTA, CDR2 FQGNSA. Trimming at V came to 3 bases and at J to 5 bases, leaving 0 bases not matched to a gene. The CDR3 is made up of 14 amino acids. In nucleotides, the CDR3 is TGTGCCAGCAGCTTGACTAGCGGGACCGGGGAGCTGTTTTTT. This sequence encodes CASSLTSGTGELFF. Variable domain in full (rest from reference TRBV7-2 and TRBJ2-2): GAGVSQSPSNKVTEKGKDVELRCDPISGHTALYWYRQSLGQGLEFLIYFQGNSAPDKSGLPSDRFSAERTGGSVSTLTIQRTQQEDSAVYLCASSLTSGTGELFFGEGSRLTVL.

CDR3 residues: CASSLSGMRNYGYTF. DNA for the CDR3: TGTGCCAGCAGTTTAAGTGGAATGCGGAACTATGGCTACACCTTC. This chain connects TRBV28 to TRBJ1-2; D call uncertain. V gave up 2 bases and J gave up 2 bases, with 12 bases separating them. Germline V gene lookup returns CDR1 MDHEN and CDR2 SYDVKM. This CDR3 comprises 15 residues.

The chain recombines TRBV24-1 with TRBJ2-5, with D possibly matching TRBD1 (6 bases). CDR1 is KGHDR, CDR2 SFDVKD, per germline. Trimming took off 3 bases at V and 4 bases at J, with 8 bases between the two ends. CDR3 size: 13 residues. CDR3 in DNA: TGTGCCACCAGTGATCCCAGGGGAGAGACCCAGTACTTC. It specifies CATSDPRGETQYF.

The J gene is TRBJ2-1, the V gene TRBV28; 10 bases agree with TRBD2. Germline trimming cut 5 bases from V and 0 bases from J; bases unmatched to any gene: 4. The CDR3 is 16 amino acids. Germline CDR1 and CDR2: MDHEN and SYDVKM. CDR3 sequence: CASSTGTSVSYNEQFF. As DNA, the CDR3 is TGTGCCAGCAGTACCGGGACTAGCGTCTCCTACAATGAGCAGTTCTTC.

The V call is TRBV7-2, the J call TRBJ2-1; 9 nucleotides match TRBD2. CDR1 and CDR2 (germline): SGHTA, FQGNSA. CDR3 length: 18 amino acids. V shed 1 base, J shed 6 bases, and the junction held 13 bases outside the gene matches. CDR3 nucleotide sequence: TGTGCCAGCAGCTTAGTGTTTGTAGCGGGAGTCAGTTCCAATGAGCAGTTCTTC. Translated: CASSLVFVAGVSSNEQFF.

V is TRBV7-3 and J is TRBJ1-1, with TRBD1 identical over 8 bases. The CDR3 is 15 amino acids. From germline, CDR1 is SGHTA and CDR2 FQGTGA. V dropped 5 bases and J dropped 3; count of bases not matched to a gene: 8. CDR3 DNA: TGTGCCAGCAGCCAGACAGGGGAGTTTGACACTGAAGCTTTCTTT. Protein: CASSQTGEFDTEAFF.

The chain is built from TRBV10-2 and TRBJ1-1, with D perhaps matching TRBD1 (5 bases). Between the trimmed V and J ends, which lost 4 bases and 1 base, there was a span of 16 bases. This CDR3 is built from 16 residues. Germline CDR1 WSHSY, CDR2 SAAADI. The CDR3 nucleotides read TGCGCCAGCAGTGGGCCCCGGGACGGGGGGAACACTGAAGCTTTCTTT. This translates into CASSGPRDGGNTEAFF.

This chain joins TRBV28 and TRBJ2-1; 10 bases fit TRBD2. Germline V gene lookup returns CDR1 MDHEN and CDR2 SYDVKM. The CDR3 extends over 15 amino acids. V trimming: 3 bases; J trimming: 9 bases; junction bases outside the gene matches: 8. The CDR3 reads CASSFWASGSSEQFF. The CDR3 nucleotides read TGTGCCAGCAGTTTTTGGGCTAGCGGGAGTTCTGAGCAGTTCTTC.

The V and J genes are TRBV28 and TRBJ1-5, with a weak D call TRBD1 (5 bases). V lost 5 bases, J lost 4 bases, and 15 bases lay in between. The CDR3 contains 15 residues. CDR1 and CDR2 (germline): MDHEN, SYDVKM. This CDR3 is CASSGGKGKNQPQHF. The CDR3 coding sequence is TGTGCCAGCAGTGGGGGGAAGGGGAAAAATCAGCCCCAGCATTTT. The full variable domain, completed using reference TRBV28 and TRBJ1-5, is DVKVTQSSRYLVKRTGEKVFLECVQDMDHENMFWYRQDPGLGLRLIYFSYDVKMKEKGDIPEGYSVSREKKERFSLILESASTNQTSMYLCASSGGKGKNQPQHFGDGTRLSIL.

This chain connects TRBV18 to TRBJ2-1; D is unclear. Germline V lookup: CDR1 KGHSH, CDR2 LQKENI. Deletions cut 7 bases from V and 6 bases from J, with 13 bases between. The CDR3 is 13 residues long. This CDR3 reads CASYPYLSNEQFF. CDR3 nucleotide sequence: TGTGCCAGCTACCCTTACCTTAGCAATGAGCAGTTCTTC.

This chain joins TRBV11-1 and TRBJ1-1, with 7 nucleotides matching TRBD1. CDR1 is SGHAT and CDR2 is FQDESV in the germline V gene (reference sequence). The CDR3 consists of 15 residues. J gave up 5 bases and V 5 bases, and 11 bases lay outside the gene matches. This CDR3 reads CASSLTGVFGTEAFF. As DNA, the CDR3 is TGTGCCAGCAGCCTAACAGGGGTCTTCGGAACTGAAGCTTTCTTT.

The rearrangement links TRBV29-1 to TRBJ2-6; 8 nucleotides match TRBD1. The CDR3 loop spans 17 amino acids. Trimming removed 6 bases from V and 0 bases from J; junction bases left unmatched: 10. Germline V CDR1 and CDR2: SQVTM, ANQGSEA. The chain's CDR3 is CSVIRQGPSSGANVLTF. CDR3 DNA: TGCAGCGTAATTAGACAGGGGCCGAGCTCTGGGGCCAACGTCCTGACTTTC.

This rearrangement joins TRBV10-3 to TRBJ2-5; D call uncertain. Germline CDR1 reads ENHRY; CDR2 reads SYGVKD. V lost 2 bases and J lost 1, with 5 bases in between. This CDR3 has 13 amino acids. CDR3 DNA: TGTGCCATCAGTGAGGCCGGCCAAGAGACCCAGTACTTC. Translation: CAISEAGQETQYF.

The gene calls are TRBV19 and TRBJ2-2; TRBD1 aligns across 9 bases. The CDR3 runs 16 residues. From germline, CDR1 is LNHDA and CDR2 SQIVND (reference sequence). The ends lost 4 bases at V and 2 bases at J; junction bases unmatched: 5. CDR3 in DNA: TGTGCCAGTAGTAGATCGGGACAGGGAAACACCGGGGAGCTGTTTTTT. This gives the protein CASSRSGQGNTGELFF.

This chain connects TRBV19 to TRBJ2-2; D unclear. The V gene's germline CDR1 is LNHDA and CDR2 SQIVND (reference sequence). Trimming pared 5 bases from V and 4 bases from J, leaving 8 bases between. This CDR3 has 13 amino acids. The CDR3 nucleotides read TGTGCCAGTAGTCACATATCCACCGGGGAGCTGTTTTTT. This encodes CASSHISTGELFF.

CDR3 sequence (DNA): TGTGCCGGCTCGACAGGGGCGACCTACGAGCAGTACTTC. Its translation: CAGSTGATYEQYF. The chain carries TRBV28 and TRBJ2-7, with 8 positions matching TRBD1. CDR3 length equals 13 residues. Unmatched junction bases numbered 8, after V lost 11 bases and J lost 2 bases. Germline V gene lookup returns CDR1 MDHEN and CDR2 SYDVKM.

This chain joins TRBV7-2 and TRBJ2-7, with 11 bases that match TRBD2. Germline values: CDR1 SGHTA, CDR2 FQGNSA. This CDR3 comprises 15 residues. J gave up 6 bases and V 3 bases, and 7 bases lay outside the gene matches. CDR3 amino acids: CASSLGRLAGSEQYF. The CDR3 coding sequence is TGTGCCAGCAGCTTGGGGAGACTAGCGGGAAGCGAGCAGTACTTC. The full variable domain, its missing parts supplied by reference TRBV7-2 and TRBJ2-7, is GAGVSQSPSNKVTEKGKDVELRCDPISGHTALYWYRQSLGQGLEFLIYFQGNSAPDKSGLPSDRFSAERTGGSVSTLTIQRTQQEDSAVYLCASSLGRLAGSEQYFGPGTRLTVT.

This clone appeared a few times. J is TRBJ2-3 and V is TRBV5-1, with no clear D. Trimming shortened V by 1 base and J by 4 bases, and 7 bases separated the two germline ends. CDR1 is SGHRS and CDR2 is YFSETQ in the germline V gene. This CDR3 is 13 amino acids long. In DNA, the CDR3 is TGCGCCAGCAGCTTGTTGAGCGCAGATACGCAGTATTTT. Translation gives CASSLLSADTQYF.

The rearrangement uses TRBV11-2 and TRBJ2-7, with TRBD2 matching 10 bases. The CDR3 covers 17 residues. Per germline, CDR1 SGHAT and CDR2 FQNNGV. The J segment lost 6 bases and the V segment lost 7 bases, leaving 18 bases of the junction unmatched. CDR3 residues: CASKEGAGGLAGAEQYF. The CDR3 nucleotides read TGTGCCAGCAAGGAGGGGGCTGGCGGCCTAGCGGGAGCCGAGCAGTACTTC. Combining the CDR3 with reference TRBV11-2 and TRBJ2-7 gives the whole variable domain EAGVAQSPRYKIIEKRQSVAFWCNPISGHATLYWYQQILGQGPKLLIQFQNNGVVDDSQLPKDRFSAERLKGVDSTLKIQPAKLEDSAVYLCASKEGAGGLAGAEQYFGPGTRLTVT.

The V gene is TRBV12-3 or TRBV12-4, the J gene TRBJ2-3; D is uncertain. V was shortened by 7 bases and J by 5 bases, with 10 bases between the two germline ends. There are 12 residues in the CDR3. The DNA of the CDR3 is TGTGCCAGCACCAAACGGGTAGATACGCAGTATTTT. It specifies CASTKRVDTQYF.

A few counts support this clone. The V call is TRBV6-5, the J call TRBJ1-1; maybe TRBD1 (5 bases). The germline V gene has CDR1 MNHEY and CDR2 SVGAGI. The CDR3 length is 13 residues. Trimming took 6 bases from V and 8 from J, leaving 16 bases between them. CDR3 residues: CASSSDIPAEAFF. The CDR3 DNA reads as TGTGCCAGCAGCTCGGACATCCCGGCGGAAGCTTTCTTT.